What follows are 26 T cell receptor beta chains derived from one specimen sequenced in a study of siplizumab effects on memory and regulatory T cells. Sequencing used immunoSEQ multiplex PCR; TCRdb keeps in-frame clones, though not all of them. This table has tens of thousands of clones, under 95% appearing once. The specimen sequenced was CD8+ T cells sorted from blood. These receptors were taken from a human donor in good health.

The chain couples TRBV13 to TRBJ2-7; 10 bases are a match to TRBD2. The CDR3 is made up of 16 amino acids. The V gene end was trimmed by 4 bases and the J gene end by 1 base; junction bases not matched to a gene: 7. Germline V gives CDR1 PRHDT, CDR2 FYEKMQ (reference sequence). CDR3 sequence (DNA): TGTGCCAGCAGCTCGGGACTAGCGACGGAATCCTACGAGCAGTACTTC. Amino acids: CASSSGLATESYEQYF.

The chain links TRBV11-2 to TRBJ1-1, with TRBD1 identical over 7 bases. The junction had 12 bases not matched to a gene; V was cut back by 1 base and J by 4 bases. Germline lookup yields CDR1 SGHAT and CDR2 FQNNGV. This CDR3 contains 17 residues. CDR3 loop: CASSLVPPHEGATEAFF. The DNA of the CDR3 is TGTGCCAGCAGCTTAGTGCCTCCACACGAGGGGGCCACTGAAGCTTTCTTT. The full variable domain, completed using reference TRBV11-2 and TRBJ1-1, is EAGVAQSPRYKIIEKRQSVAFWCNPISGHATLYWYQQILGQGPKLLIQFQNNGVVDDSQLPKDRFSAERLKGVDSTLKIQPAKLEDSAVYLCASSLVPPHEGATEAFFGQGTRLTVV.

The rearrangement joins TRBV5-6 to TRBJ2-1, with D maybe TRBD2 (5 bases). CDR1 and CDR2 from the germline V gene are SGHDT and YYEEEE. V gave up 0 bases and J gave up 5 bases, with 6 bases separating them. This CDR3 spans 13 amino acids. The CDR3 DNA follows: TGTGCCAGCAGCTTGGTCGGGGACAATGAGCAGTTCTTC. As protein: CASSLVGDNEQFF.

This rearrangement joins TRBV7-9 to TRBJ1-2, with a weak D call TRBD1 (5 bases). V was pared by 2 bases and J by 8 bases, with 21 bases between. This CDR3 contains 16 residues. CDR1 and CDR2 (germline): SEHNR, FQNEAQ (reference sequence). The CDR3 reads CASSLLRTSPWGGYTF. The CDR3 region has the DNA TGTGCCAGCAGCTTATTGAGGACATCTCCTTGGGGAGGCTACACCTTC.

The chain uses TRBV27 and TRBJ2-3, with 12 bases fitting TRBD2. V was clipped by 3 bases and J by 5 bases; unmatched bases: 12. This CDR3 region has 18 residues. The germline V gene encodes CDR1 MNHEY and CDR2 SMNVEV (reference sequence). The CDR3 nucleotides are TGTGCCAGCAGTTTGGACCACGCTAGCGGGGGGGCTGGAGATACGCAGTATTTT. Protein sequence: CASSLDHASGGAGDTQYF.

The DNA for the CDR3 is TGCGCCAGCAGCTTGATAGGGTACGAGCAGTACTTC. Translation: CASSLIGYEQYF. The chain has TRBV5-1 and TRBJ2-7; D remains ambiguous. V lost 1 base to trimming and J lost 4 bases, with 6 bases between them. This CDR3 comprises 12 residues. Germline CDR1 SGHRS, CDR2 YFSETQ.

The CDR3 loop reads CASSPRLAGRDEQFF. CDR3 DNA: TGCGCCAGCAGCCCCAGACTAGCGGGTCGGGATGAGCAGTTCTTC. This rearrangement joins TRBV4-3 to TRBJ2-1, with 10 bases aligning to TRBD2. Per germline, CDR1 LGHNA and CDR2 YSLEER. J lost 8 bases, V lost 4 bases, and 8 bases had no gene match. The CDR3 totals 15 residues.

The genes are TRBV21-1 and TRBJ1-3; the table's D call of TRBD1 was not tested on the DNA. TRBV21-1 is a pseudogene locus. This CDR3 contains 15 residues. The CDR3 nucleotides are TGTGCCAGCAGCGACAGGGGGAGGAATGGAAACACCATATATTTT. Residues: CASSDRGRNGNTIYF.

The chain employs TRBV19 and TRBJ2-5; 11 nucleotides align to TRBD2. From germline, CDR1 is LNHDA and CDR2 SQIVND (reference sequence). V was clipped by 4 bases and J by 3 bases; unmatched bases: 10. The CDR3 runs 17 residues. The CDR3 here is CASSKLAGGLPKETQYF. Written as DNA, the CDR3 is TGTGCCAGTAGTAAATTAGCGGGAGGGCTCCCCAAAGAGACCCAGTACTTC. The full variable domain, in which reference TRBV19 and TRBJ2-5 provide the parts outside the CDR3, is DGGITQSPKYLFRKEGQNVTLSCEQNLNHDAMYWYRQDPGQGLRLIYYSQIVNDFQKGDIAEGYSVSREKKESFPLTVTSAQKNPTAFYLCASSKLAGGLPKETQYFGPGTRLLVL.

This clone appeared a single time. This rearrangement joins TRBV11-3 to TRBJ2-1; TRBD2 matches at 11 bases. The J segment lost 4 bases and the V segment lost 5 bases, leaving 7 bases of the junction unmatched. Germline CDR1 and CDR2: SGHNT and YENEEA. The CDR3 loop spans 16 amino acids. The CDR3 region is CASSPLAGASYNEQFF. The CDR3 bases are TGTGCCAGCAGCCCACTAGCGGGAGCCAGTTACAATGAGCAGTTCTTC.

The CDR3 nucleotides read TGTGCCAGTAGTCCCGGACACCAAACCTACGAGCAGTACTTC. Residues: CASSPGHQTYEQYF. The gene calls are TRBV19 and TRBJ2-7; D possibly corresponds to TRBD1 (5 bases). The CDR3 loop spans 14 amino acids. Trimming removed 5 bases from V and 2 bases from J, with 13 bases in between. Germline loops: CDR1 LNHDA, CDR2 SQIVND (reference sequence).

Details on this clone: Other DNA sequences of this sample code for an identical CDR3. The V gene is TRBV19, the J gene TRBJ1-2; D gene uncertain. Germline lookup yields CDR1 LNHDA and CDR2 SQIVND (reference sequence). The CDR3 consists of 14 residues. The ends were cut back, 3 bases at V and 3 bases at J, with 11 bases in the middle. The CDR3 region has the DNA TGTGCCAGTAGTATGGGAGGCGCCGACTATGGCTACACCTTC. It translates to CASSMGGADYGYTF. Together with reference TRBV19 and TRBJ1-2, the CDR3 gives the full variable domain: DGGITQSPKYLFRKEGQNVTLSCEQNLNHDAMYWYRQDPGQGLRLIYYSQIVNDFQKGDIAEGYSVSREKKESFPLTVTSAQKNPTAFYLCASSMGGADYGYTFGSGTRLTVV.

The genes are TRBV4-3 and TRBJ1-3; possibly TRBD1 for D (5 bases). From germline, CDR1 is LGHNA and CDR2 YSLEER. V was clipped by 0 bases and J by 4 bases, with 10 bases between them. The CDR3 totals 15 residues. The CDR3 protein is CASSQDQGTGNTIYF. CDR3 DNA: TGCGCCAGCAGCCAAGATCAGGGTACGGGAAACACCATATATTTT.

The genes are TRBV6-1 and TRBJ2-7, with no clear D. This CDR3 contains 14 residues. Germline V lookup: CDR1 MNHNS, CDR2 SASEGT. V was pared by 3 bases and J by 1 base, with 10 bases between. In nucleotides, the CDR3 is TGTGCCAGCAGTGAGGCTCGTAGGTCCTACGAGCAGTACTTC. Translating it yields CASSEARRSYEQYF.

The chain uses TRBV13 and TRBJ2-7; 8 bases agree with TRBD1. V was clipped by 4 bases and J by 8 bases; unmatched bases: 7. The germline CDR1 and CDR2 sequences are PRHDT and FYEKMQ (reference sequence). CDR3 size: 13 residues. DNA for the CDR3: TGTGCCAGCAGCTCCGGGACAGGCGGCAAGCAGTACTTC. Protein product: CASSSGTGGKQYF.

V gene TRBV15 combines with J gene TRBJ2-3, with D maybe TRBD1 (5 bases). Germline loops: CDR1 LNHNV, CDR2 YYDKDF (reference sequence). With 4 bases removed from V and 1 base from J, the gap between germline ends came to 9 bases. This CDR3 spans 14 amino acids. The CDR3 coding sequence is TGTGCCACCAGCAAACTACAGGGCACAGATACGCAGTATTTT. Residues: CATSKLQGTDTQYF.

CDR3 residues: CASSPGTELYNEQFF. Written as DNA, the CDR3 is TGTGCCAGCAGCCCGGGTACGGAACTATACAATGAGCAGTTCTTC. The chain uses TRBV9 and TRBJ2-1; unclear D gene. Germline V lookup: CDR1 SGDLS, CDR2 YYNGEE. This CDR3 comprises 15 residues. Trimming pared 4 bases from V and 4 bases from J, leaving 15 bases between.

The V gene is TRBV6-1, the J gene TRBJ1-2; D remains ambiguous. This CDR3 spans 11 amino acids. CDR1 MNHNS and CDR2 SASEGT come from the germline V gene. Between the trimmed V and J ends, which lost 5 bases and 4 bases, there was a span of 5 bases. The CDR3 DNA sequence: TGTGCCAGCAGTTCCAGCTATGGCTACACCTTC. It translates to CASSSSYGYTF.

This clone was observed once. The V gene is TRBV2, the J gene TRBJ1-4; D is ambiguous. The germline V gene encodes CDR1 SNHLY and CDR2 FYNNEI. The CDR3 totals 15 residues. Trimming cost V 1 base and J 4 bases, with 10 bases left between them. CDR3 in DNA: TGTGCCAGCAGTGAAGAAGGTCGCGATAATGAAAAACTGTTTTTT. Its protein product is CASSEEGRDNEKLFF. Supplemented by reference TRBV2 and TRBJ1-4, the full variable domain reads EPEVTQTPSHQVTQMGQEVILRCVPISNHLYFYWYRQILGQKVEFLVSFYNNEISEKSEIFDDQFSVERPDGSNFTLKIRSTKLEDSAMYFCASSEEGRDNEKLFFGSGTQLSVL.

The chain joins TRBV10-3 to TRBJ1-6; 10 bases agree with TRBD1. This CDR3 comprises 13 residues. CDR1 and CDR2 from the germline V gene are ENHRY and SYGVKD. Germline trimming cut 10 bases from V and 10 bases from J; bases unmatched to any gene: 7. The CDR3 loop is CASQTGGGSPLHF. The CDR3 nucleotides are TGTGCCAGTCAGACAGGGGGCGGATCACCCCTCCACTTT.

This clone occurred once. The chain carries TRBV27 and TRBJ2-7; tentative D call: TRBD2 (6 bases). CDR1 and CDR2 from the germline V gene are MNHEY and SMNVEV (reference sequence). The ends were cut back, 3 bases at V and 5 bases at J, with 8 bases in the middle. The CDR3 runs to 12 residues. This CDR3 reads CASSFGGNEQYF. The CDR3 DNA follows: TGTGCCAGCAGTTTTGGGGGGAACGAGCAGTACTTC.

The count of this clone is one. This chain joins TRBV19 and TRBJ2-2, with D maybe TRBD1 (6 bases). This CDR3 comprises 14 residues. Germline V gene sequence: CDR1 LNHDA, CDR2 SQIVND (reference sequence). V lost 6 bases and J 1 base, leaving 9 bases between the germline ends. The CDR3, as DNA: TGTGCCAGTAGACAGGGTTTGAACACCGGGGAGCTGTTTTTT. Its translation: CASRQGLNTGELFF.

The rearrangement links TRBV7-2 to TRBJ2-2; D gene ambiguous. Deletions cut 5 bases from V and 0 bases from J, with 7 bases between. The CDR3 covers 14 residues. Germline V gene data show CDR1 as SGHTA and CDR2 as FQGNSA. The CDR3 DNA reads TGTGCCAGCAGCCCGTTCGCGAACACCGGGGAGCTGTTTTTT. Translation gives CASSPFANTGELFF. The full variable domain, completed using reference TRBV7-2 and TRBJ2-2, is GAGVSQSPSNKVTEKGKDVELRCDPISGHTALYWYRQSLGQGLEFLIYFQGNSAPDKSGLPSDRFSAERTGGSVSTLTIQRTQQEDSAVYLCASSPFANTGELFFGEGSRLTVL.

The CDR3 coding sequence is TGTGCCAGCAGCTTAGTCCTAGCGGGAGGTTTTGAGACCCAGTACTTC. Residues: CASSLVLAGGFETQYF. The rearrangement uses TRBV7-2 and TRBJ2-5; 11 bases map to TRBD2. The V gene's germline CDR1 is SGHTA and CDR2 FQGNSA. The V and J ends lost 1 base and 5 bases, in that order; junction bases with no gene match: 6. This CDR3 has 16 amino acids. Filled out from reference TRBV7-2 and TRBJ2-5, the complete variable domain reads GAGVSQSPSNKVTEKGKDVELRCDPISGHTALYWYRQSLGQGLEFLIYFQGNSAPDKSGLPSDRFSAERTGGSVSTLTIQRTQQEDSAVYLCASSLVLAGGFETQYFGPGTRLLVL.

This sequence joins TRBV5-5 and TRBJ2-7; the match to TRBD2 covers 13 bases. The CDR3 covers 20 residues. After removal of 4 bases from V and 2 bases from J, the junction contained 18 bases not matched to a gene. Germline assignment: CDR1 SGHKS and CDR2 YYEKEE (reference sequence). CDR3 sequence (DNA): TGTGCCAGCAGCCCGCCCCCCACTAGCGGGAGGGCGTCGGGGCCCTACGAGCAGTACTTC. It is translated as CASSPPPTSGRASGPYEQYF.

The V gene is TRBV9, the J gene TRBJ2-1; 9 bases match TRBD2. Trimming cost V 0 bases and J 1 base; bases outside gene matches: 2. Per germline, CDR1 SGDLS and CDR2 YYNGEE. The CDR3 spans 16 residues. The DNA for the CDR3 is TGTGCCAGCAGCGTAGGGCTAGCGGGGTCCTACAATGAGCAGTTCTTC. Residues: CASSVGLAGSYNEQFF.